Listed below are T cell receptor beta chains from one sample, sequenced in a study of T cell clonotyping in hematopoietic cell transplantation. The data were produced by immunoSEQ multiplex PCR, yet TCRdb's version contains in-frame clones alone and is incomplete. In the table there are approximately 7,200 clones, about nine tenths of which are singletons. The sequenced sample was PBMCs, obtained 30 days after allogeneic stem cell transplant. All receptors come from a female patient aged 50 to 60 who had an allogeneic stem cell transplant from an unrelated donor, so the T cells may come from the graft donor. Some clones in this sample may be carry-over from other donors' samples. Each CDR3 is given with its conserved first and last residue. The order of the fields is J gene, V gene, D gene, CDR3 length, clone size, CDR3 protein, CDR3 DNA. A D gene is named only where the DNA matches it firmly. Only part of the rows carry a size: once, few, many, or a class if the clone is expanded.

j_call: TRBJ2-1
v_call: TRBV6-5
d_call: TRBD2
cdr3_length: 16
clone_size: .
cdr3_aa: CASSLLAGDLGNEQFF
cdr3_nt: TGTGCCAGCAGTTTGCTAGCGGGAGACCTGGGGAATGAGCAGTTCTTC

j_call: TRBJ2-3
v_call: TRBV2
d_call: .
cdr3_length: 13
clone_size: .
cdr3_aa: CASSAGHTDTQYF
cdr3_nt: TGTGCCAGCAGTGCAGGGCACACAGATACGCAGTATTTT

j_call: TRBJ2-7
v_call: TRBV2
d_call: .
cdr3_length: 14
clone_size: .
cdr3_aa: CASSPLQSRTEQYF
cdr3_nt: TGTGCCAGCAGTCCGCTCCAGTCTAGAACCGAGCAGTACTTC

j_call: TRBJ1-4
v_call: TRBV5-1
d_call: .
cdr3_length: 16
clone_size: .
cdr3_aa: CASSLAGQQGNEKLFF
cdr3_nt: TGCGCCAGCAGCTTGGCGGGTCAACAGGGTAATGAAAAACTGTTTTTT

j_call: TRBJ2-3
v_call: TRBV6-5
d_call: .
cdr3_length: 15
clone_size: .
cdr3_aa: CASSTNLRRTDTQYF
cdr3_nt: TGTGCCAGCAGTACAAACCTCCGTCGCACAGATACGCAGTATTTT

j_call: TRBJ1-3
v_call: TRBV6-5
d_call: .
cdr3_length: 15
clone_size: .
cdr3_aa: CASSARTRSGNTIYF
cdr3_nt: TGTGCCAGCAGTGCCAGAACTAGATCTGGAAACACCATATATTTT

j_call: TRBJ1-2
v_call: TRBV28
d_call: .
cdr3_length: 10
clone_size: .
cdr3_aa: CASREDGYTF
cdr3_nt: TGTGCCAGCAGGGAAGATGGCTACACCTTC

j_call: TRBJ1-5
v_call: TRBV6-1
d_call: .
cdr3_length: 15
clone_size: few
cdr3_aa: CASSEAGGRVQPQHF
cdr3_nt: TGTGCCAGCAGTGAAGCAGGTGGTAGGGTGCAGCCCCAGCATTTT

j_call: TRBJ2-1
v_call: TRBV20-1
d_call: .
cdr3_length: 11
clone_size: .
cdr3_aa: CSAREYNEQFF
cdr3_nt: TGCAGTGCTAGAGAGTATAATGAGCAGTTCTTC

j_call: TRBJ2-7
v_call: TRBV30
d_call: .
cdr3_length: 12
clone_size: .
cdr3_aa: CAWSPMFYEQYF
cdr3_nt: TGTGCCTGGAGTCCCATGTTTTACGAGCAGTACTTC

j_call: TRBJ2-2
v_call: TRBV6-5
d_call: .
cdr3_length: 14
clone_size: few
cdr3_aa: CASSDPRGTGELFF
cdr3_nt: TGTGCCAGCAGTGACCCTAGGGGGACCGGGGAGCTGTTTTTT

j_call: TRBJ2-3
v_call: TRBV5-4
d_call: .
cdr3_length: 12
clone_size: .
cdr3_aa: CASSPPGDTQYF
cdr3_nt: TGTGCCAGCAGCCCGCCGGGGGATACGCAGTATTTT

j_call: TRBJ1-5
v_call: TRBV28
d_call: .
cdr3_length: 15
clone_size: few
cdr3_aa: CASSFPEDSNQPQHF
cdr3_nt: TGTGCCAGCAGTTTTCCCGAGGATAGCAATCAGCCCCAGCATTTT

j_call: TRBJ1-4
v_call: TRBV6-5
d_call: TRBD1
cdr3_length: 15
clone_size: .
cdr3_aa: CASRGTGTGWEKLFF
cdr3_nt: TGTGCCAGCAGGGGGACCGGGACAGGGTGGGAAAAACTGTTTTTT

j_call: TRBJ1-2
v_call: TRBV4-2
d_call: TRBD1
cdr3_length: 15
clone_size: .
cdr3_aa: CASSQEGQGADGYTF
cdr3_nt: TGTGCCAGCAGCCAAGAGGGACAGGGGGCGGATGGCTACACCTTC

j_call: TRBJ1-1
v_call: TRBV27
d_call: .
cdr3_length: 15
clone_size: .
cdr3_aa: CASSLSGTTNTEAFF
cdr3_nt: TGTGCCAGCAGTTTAAGTGGCACCACGAACACTGAAGCTTTCTTT

j_call: TRBJ2-7
v_call: TRBV29-1
d_call: TRBD2
cdr3_length: 11
clone_size: .
cdr3_aa: CSVEGGNEQYF
cdr3_nt: TGCAGCGTTGAGGGAGGGAACGAGCAGTACTTC

j_call: TRBJ2-7
v_call: TRBV18
d_call: .
cdr3_length: 13
clone_size: .
cdr3_aa: CASSPGRTYEQYF
cdr3_nt: TGTGCCAGCTCACCCGGCAGAACCTACGAGCAGTACTTC

j_call: TRBJ2-4
v_call: TRBV6-5
d_call: TRBD1
cdr3_length: 14
clone_size: .
cdr3_aa: CASSSRDSKNIQYF
cdr3_nt: TGTGCCAGCAGTAGCCGGGACAGTAAAAACATTCAGTACTTC

j_call: TRBJ1-5
v_call: TRBV7-2
d_call: .
cdr3_length: 15
clone_size: .
cdr3_aa: CASSIDGMRRQPQHF
cdr3_nt: TGTGCCAGCAGTATAGATGGGATGCGGCGTCAGCCCCAGCATTTT

j_call: TRBJ1-1
v_call: TRBV2
d_call: .
cdr3_length: 15
clone_size: .
cdr3_aa: CASSELGVGVTEAFF
cdr3_nt: TGTGCCAGCAGTGAACTGGGGGTGGGGGTCACTGAAGCTTTCTTT

j_call: TRBJ2-1
v_call: TRBV9
d_call: .
cdr3_length: 19
clone_size: .
cdr3_aa: CASSVRQGEGSGREREQFF
cdr3_nt: TGTGCCAGCAGCGTACGACAGGGGGAGGGTAGCGGGAGAGAAAGAGAGCAGTTCTTC

j_call: TRBJ2-3
v_call: TRBV4-1
d_call: TRBD2
cdr3_length: 18
clone_size: .
cdr3_aa: CASSLGGGREEGTDTQYF
cdr3_nt: TGCGCCAGCAGCCTTGGAGGCGGGAGGGAGGAGGGCACAGATACGCAGTATTTT

j_call: TRBJ1-5
v_call: TRBV11-1
d_call: .
cdr3_length: 14
clone_size: .
cdr3_aa: CASSLDRDKGPQHF
cdr3_nt: TGTGCCAGCAGCTTAGACCGGGATAAAGGGCCCCAGCATTTT

j_call: TRBJ2-3
v_call: TRBV5-1
d_call: .
cdr3_length: 15
clone_size: .
cdr3_aa: CASSLGGRDADTQYF
cdr3_nt: TGCGCCAGCAGCTTGGGTGGCAGGGACGCAGATACGCAGTATTTT

j_call: TRBJ2-6
v_call: TRBV19
d_call: .
cdr3_length: 15
clone_size: .
cdr3_aa: CASRRLASGANVLTF
cdr3_nt: TGTGCCAGTCGGCGGTTGGCATCTGGGGCCAACGTCCTGACTTTC

j_call: TRBJ2-1
v_call: TRBV2
d_call: TRBD2
cdr3_length: 14
clone_size: .
cdr3_aa: CASSWTSSRNEQFF
cdr3_nt: TGTGCCAGCAGTTGGACTAGCTCTCGCAATGAGCAGTTCTTC

j_call: TRBJ2-3
v_call: TRBV30
d_call: TRBD2
cdr3_length: 15
clone_size: .
cdr3_aa: CAWSERLAAGDTQYF
cdr3_nt: TGTGCCTGGAGTGAGAGACTAGCCGCGGGAGATACGCAGTATTTT

j_call: TRBJ2-1
v_call: TRBV9
d_call: .
cdr3_length: 13
clone_size: few
cdr3_aa: CASSVGLNGEQFF
cdr3_nt: TGTGCCAGCAGCGTAGGGCTGAACGGCGAGCAGTTCTTC

j_call: TRBJ2-1
v_call: TRBV14
d_call: .
cdr3_length: 12
clone_size: .
cdr3_aa: CASSRSTVEQFF
cdr3_nt: TGTGCCAGCAGCCGATCCACGGTTGAGCAGTTCTTC

j_call: TRBJ1-3
v_call: TRBV20-1
d_call: .
cdr3_length: 11
clone_size: once
cdr3_aa: CSARRGNTIYF
cdr3_nt: TGCAGTGCAAGACGGGGGAACACCATATATTTT

j_call: TRBJ1-1
v_call: TRBV15
d_call: .
cdr3_length: 13
clone_size: .
cdr3_aa: CATSGLMNTEAFF
cdr3_nt: TGTGCCACCAGTGGACTGATGAACACTGAAGCTTTCTTT

j_call: TRBJ1-2
v_call: TRBV4-1
d_call: .
cdr3_length: 14
clone_size: .
cdr3_aa: CASSQGHHDYGYTF
cdr3_nt: TGCGCCAGCAGCCAAGGACACCACGACTATGGCTACACCTTC

j_call: TRBJ2-7
v_call: TRBV4-2
d_call: TRBD2
cdr3_length: 17
clone_size: .
cdr3_aa: CASSQGPAGVLFHEQYF
cdr3_nt: TGTGCCAGCAGCCAAGGCCCAGCGGGAGTTCTATTCCACGAGCAGTACTTC